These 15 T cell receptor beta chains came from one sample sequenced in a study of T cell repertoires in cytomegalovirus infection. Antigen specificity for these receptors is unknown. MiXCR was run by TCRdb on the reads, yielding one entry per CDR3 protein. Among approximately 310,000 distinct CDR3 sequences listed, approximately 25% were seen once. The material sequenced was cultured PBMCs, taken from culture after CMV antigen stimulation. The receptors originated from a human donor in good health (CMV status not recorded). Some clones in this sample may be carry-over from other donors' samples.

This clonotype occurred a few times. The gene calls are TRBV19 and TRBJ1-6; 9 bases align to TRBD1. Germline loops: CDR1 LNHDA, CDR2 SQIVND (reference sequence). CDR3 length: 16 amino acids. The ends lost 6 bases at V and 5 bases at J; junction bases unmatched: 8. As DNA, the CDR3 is TGTGCCAGTAGCTTACTACAGGGGGCAAATAATTCACCCCTCCACTTT. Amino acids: CASSLLQGANNSPLHF.

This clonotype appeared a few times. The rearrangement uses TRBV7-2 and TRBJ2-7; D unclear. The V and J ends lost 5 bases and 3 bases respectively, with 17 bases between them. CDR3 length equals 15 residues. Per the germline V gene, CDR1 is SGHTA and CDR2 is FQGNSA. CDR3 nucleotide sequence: TGTGCCAGCAGCGCCGGGCCCCTGTCGGTCTACGAGCAGTACTTC. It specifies CASSAGPLSVYEQYF.

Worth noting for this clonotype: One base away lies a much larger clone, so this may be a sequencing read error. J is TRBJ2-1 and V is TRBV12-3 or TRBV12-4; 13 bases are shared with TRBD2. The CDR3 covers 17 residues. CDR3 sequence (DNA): TGTGCCAGCGGTTTAAGGACTAGCGGGAGCTCCTACAATGAGCAGTTCTTC. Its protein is CASGLRTSGSSYNEQFF.

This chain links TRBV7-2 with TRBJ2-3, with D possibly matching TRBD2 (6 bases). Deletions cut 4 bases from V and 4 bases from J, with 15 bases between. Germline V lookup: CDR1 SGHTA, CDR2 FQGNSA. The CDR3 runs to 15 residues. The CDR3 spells CASSWGVAGSDTQYF. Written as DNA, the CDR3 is TGTGCCAGCAGCTGGGGGGTGGCGGGGTCAGATACGCAGTATTTT. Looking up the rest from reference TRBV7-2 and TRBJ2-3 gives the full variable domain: GAGVSQSPSNKVTEKGKDVELRCDPISGHTALYWYRQSLGQGLEFLIYFQGNSAPDKSGLPSDRFSAERTGGSVSTLTIQRTQQEDSAVYLCASSWGVAGSDTQYFGPGTRLTVL.

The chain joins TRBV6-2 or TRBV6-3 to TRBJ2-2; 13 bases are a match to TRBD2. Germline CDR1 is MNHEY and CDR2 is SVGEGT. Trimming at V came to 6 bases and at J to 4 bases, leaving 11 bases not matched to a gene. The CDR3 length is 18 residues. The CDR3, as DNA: TGTGCCAGCAGGACCTGGACTAGCGGGAGAGCTGGCACCGGGGAGCTGTTTTTT. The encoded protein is CASRTWTSGRAGTGELFF.

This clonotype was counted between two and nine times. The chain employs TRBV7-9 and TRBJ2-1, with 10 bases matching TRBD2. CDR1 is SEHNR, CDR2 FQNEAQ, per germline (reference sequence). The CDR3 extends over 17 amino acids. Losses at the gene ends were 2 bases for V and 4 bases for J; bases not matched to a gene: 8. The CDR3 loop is CASSLIPSGSLYNEQFF. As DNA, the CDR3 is TGTGCCAGCAGCTTAATACCTAGCGGGAGCTTATACAATGAGCAGTTCTTC.

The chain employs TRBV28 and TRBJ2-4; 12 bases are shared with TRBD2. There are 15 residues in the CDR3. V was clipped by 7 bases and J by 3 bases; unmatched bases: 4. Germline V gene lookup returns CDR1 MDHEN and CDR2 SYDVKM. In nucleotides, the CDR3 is TGTGCCAGCAATGTACTAGCGGGAGGCAAAAACATTCAGTACTTC. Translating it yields CASNVLAGGKNIQYF.

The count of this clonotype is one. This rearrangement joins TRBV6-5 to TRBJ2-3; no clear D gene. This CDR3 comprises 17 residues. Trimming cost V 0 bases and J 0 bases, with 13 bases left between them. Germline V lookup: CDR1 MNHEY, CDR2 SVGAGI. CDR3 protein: CASSYSILAKSTDTQYF. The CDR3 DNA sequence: TGTGCCAGCAGTTACTCGATTCTGGCGAAGAGCACAGATACGCAGTATTTT.

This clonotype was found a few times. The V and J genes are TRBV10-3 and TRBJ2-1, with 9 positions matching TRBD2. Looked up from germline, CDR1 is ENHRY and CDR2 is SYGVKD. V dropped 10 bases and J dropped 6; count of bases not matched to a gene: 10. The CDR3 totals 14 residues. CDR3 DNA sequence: TGTGCCACCCGTTTAGCGGGAGAATCCAATGAGCAGTTCTTC. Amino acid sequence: CATRLAGESNEQFF.

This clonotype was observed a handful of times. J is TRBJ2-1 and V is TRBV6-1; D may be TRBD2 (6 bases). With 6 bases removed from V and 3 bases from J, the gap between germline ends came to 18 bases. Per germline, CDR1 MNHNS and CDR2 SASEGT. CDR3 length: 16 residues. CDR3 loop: CASRGAPGRNYNEQFF. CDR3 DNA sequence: TGTGCCAGCAGGGGAGCGCCCGGGAGAAACTACAATGAGCAGTTCTTC.

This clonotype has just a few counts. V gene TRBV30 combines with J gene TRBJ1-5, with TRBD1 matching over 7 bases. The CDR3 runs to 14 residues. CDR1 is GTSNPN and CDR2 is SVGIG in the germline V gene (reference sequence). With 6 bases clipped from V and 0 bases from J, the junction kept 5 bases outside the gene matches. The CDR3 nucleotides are TGTGCCTGCACGACAGGGAATAGCAATCAGCCCCAGCATTTT. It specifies CACTTGNSNQPQHF.

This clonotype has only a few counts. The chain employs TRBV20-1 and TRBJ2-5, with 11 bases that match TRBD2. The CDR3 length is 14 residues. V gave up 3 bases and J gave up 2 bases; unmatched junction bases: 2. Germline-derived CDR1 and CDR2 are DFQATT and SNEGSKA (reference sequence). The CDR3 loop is CSARGLAVQETQYF. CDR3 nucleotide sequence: TGCAGTGCTAGGGGACTAGCGGTACAAGAGACCCAGTACTTC.

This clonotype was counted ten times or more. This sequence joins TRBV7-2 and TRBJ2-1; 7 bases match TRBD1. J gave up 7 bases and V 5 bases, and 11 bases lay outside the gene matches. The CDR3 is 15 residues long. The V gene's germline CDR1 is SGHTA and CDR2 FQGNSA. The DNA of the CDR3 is TGTGCCAGCAGCCGACGTAGACAGGGAAGGAATGAGCAGTTCTTC. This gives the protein CASSRRRQGRNEQFF.

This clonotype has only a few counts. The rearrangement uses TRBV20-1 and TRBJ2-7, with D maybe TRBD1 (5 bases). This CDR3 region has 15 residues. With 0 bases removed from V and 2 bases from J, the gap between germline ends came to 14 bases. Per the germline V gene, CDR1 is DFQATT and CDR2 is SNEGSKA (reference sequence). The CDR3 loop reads CSARDVRALTYEQYF. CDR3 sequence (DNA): TGCAGTGCTAGAGACGTCAGGGCCCTTACCTACGAGCAGTACTTC.

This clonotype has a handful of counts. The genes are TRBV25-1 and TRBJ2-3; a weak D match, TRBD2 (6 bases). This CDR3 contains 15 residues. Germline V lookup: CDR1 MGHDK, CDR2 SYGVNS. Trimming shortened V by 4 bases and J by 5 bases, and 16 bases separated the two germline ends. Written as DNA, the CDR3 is TGTGCCAGCAGTGGTTTAGTCGGAGGGATAGATACGCAGTATTTT. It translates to CASSGLVGGIDTQYF.